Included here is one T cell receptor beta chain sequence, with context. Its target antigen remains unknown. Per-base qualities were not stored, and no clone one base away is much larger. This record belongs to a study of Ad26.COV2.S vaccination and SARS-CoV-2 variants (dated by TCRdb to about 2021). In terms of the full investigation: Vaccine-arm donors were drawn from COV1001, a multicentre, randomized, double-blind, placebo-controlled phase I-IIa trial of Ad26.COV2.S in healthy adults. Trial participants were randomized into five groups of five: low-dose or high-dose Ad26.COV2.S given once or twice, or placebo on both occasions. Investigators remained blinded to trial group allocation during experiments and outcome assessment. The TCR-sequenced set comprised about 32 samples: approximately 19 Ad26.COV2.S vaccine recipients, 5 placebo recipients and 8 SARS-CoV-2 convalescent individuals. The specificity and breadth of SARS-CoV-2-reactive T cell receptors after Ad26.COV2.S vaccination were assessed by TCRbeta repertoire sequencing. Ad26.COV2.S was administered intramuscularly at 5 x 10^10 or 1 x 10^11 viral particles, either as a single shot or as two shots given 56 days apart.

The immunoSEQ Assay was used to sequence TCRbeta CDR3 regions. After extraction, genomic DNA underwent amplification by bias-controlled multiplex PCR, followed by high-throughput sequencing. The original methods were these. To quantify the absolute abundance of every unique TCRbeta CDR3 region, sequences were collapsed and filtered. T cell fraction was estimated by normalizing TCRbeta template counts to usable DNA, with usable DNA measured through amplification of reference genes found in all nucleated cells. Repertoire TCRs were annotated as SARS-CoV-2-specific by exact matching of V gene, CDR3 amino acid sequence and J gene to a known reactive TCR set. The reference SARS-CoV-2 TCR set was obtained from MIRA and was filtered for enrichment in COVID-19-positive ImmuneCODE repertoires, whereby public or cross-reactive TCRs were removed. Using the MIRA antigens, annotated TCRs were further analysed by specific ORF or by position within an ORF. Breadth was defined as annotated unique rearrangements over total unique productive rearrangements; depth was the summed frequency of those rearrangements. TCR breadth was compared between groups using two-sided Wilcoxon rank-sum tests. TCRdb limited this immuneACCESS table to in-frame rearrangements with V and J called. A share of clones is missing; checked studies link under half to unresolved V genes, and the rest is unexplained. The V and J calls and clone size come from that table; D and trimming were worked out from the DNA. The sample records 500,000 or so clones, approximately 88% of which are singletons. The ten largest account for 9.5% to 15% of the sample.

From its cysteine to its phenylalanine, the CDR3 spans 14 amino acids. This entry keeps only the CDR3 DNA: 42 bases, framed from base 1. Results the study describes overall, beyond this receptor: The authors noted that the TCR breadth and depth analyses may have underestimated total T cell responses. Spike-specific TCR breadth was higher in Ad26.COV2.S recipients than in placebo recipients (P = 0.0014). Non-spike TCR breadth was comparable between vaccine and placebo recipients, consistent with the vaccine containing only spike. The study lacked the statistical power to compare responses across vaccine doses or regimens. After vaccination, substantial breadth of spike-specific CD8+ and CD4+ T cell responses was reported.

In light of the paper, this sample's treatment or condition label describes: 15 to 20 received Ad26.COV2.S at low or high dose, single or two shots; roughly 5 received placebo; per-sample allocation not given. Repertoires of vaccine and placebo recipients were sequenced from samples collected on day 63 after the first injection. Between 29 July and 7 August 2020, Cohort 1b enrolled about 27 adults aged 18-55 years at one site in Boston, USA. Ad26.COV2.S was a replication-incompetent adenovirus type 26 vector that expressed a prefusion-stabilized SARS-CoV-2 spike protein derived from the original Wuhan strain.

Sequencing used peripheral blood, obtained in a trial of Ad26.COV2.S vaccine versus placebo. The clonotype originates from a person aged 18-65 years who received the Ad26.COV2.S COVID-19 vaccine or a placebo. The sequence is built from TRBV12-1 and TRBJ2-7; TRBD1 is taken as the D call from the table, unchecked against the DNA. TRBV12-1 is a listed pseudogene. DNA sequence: TGTGCCAGCAGCTACGGGGACAGGCGCTACGAGCAGTACTTC. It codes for CASSYGDRRYEQYF.